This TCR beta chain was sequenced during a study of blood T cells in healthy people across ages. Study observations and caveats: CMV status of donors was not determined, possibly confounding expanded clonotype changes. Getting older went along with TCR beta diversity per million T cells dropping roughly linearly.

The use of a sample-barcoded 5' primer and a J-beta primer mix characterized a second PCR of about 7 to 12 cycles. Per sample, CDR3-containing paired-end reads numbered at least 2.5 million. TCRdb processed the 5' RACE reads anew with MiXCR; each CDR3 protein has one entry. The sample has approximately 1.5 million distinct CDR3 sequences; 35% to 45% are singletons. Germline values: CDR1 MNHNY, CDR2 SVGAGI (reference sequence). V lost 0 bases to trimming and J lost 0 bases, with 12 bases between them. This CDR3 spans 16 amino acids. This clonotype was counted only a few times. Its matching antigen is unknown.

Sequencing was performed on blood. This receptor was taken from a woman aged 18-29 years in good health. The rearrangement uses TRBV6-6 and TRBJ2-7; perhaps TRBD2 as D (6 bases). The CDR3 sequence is CASSYSTSGPSYEQYF. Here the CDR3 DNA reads TGTGCCAGCAGTTACTCGACCAGCGGGCCCTCCTACGAGCAGTACTTC.